This T cell receptor (beta chain) was recovered during a study of cytomegalovirus exposure and HLA in healthy donors. Whole-study results and caveats: The study labeled approximately 150 TCR beta chains cytomegalovirus-associated.

From the 120-subject validation cohort, which was separate from the approximately 670-subject first cohort, the donors were drawn. Points on this clone: The antigen remains unidentified.

Only in-frame clones appear in the TCRdb table, and some are missing; sequencing was by immunoSEQ multiplex PCR. The profile covers about 150,000 clones, with about 86% appearing a single time and approximately 2% taken by the ten largest. The CDR3 is made up of 14 amino acids. Germline CDR1 is SQVTM and CDR2 is ANQGSEA. V lost 7 bases to trimming and J lost 4 bases, with 19 bases between them. This chain uses TRBV29-1 with TRBJ1-1; no clear D gene. Sequences were obtained from PBMCs. The source is a human donor in good health. The CDR3 DNA reads as TGCAGCGCACGGACTACTAGAGGAAGCACTGAAGCTTTCTTT. Amino acid sequence: CSARTTRGSTEAFF.